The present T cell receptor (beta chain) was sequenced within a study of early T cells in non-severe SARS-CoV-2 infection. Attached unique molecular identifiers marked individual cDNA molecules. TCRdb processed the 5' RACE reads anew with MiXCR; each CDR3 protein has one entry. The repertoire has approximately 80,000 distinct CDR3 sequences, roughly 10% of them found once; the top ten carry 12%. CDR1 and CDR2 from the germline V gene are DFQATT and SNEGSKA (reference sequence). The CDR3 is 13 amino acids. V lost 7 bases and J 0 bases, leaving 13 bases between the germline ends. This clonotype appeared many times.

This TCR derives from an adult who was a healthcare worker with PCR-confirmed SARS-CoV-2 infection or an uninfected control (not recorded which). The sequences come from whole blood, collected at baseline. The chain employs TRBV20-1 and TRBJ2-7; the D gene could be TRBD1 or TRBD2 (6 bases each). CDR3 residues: CSGRGPISYEQYF. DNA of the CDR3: TGCAGTGGTCGGGGGCCGATCTCCTACGAGCAGTACTTC.